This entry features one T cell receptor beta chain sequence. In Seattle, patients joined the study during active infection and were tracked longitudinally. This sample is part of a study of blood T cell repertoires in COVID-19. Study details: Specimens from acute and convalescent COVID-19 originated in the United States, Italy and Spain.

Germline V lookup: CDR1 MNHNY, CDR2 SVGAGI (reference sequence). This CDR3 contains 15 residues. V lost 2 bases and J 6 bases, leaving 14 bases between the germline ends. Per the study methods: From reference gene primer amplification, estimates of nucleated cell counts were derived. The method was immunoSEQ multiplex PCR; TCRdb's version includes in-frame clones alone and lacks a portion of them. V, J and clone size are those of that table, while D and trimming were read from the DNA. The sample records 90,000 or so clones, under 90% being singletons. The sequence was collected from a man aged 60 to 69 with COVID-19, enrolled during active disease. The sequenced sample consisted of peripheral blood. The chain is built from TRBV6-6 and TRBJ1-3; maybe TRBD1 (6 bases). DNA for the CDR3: TGTGCCAGCAGTTACGGACAGCTCTGGGAAAACACCATATATTTT. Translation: CASSYGQLWENTIYF.